These T cell receptor beta chains were read from a single sample in a study of T cell clonotyping in hematopoietic cell transplantation. Data came from immunoSEQ multiplex PCR; TCRdb stores just in-frame clones and leaves some out. The sample carries around 27,000 clones, less than 75% recorded once. The sample here was peripheral blood mononuclear cells, taken before stem cell transplant. The receptors come from a man aged 45-65 years with myelodysplastic syndrome. Some clones in this sample may be carry-over from other donors' samples. CDR3s include the opening cysteine and the closing phenylalanine or tryptophan. D genes are given only for firm matches. Part of the rows lack a size; the others show once, few, many or a class for expanded clones.

j_call | clone_size | d_call | v_call | cdr3_aa | cdr3_nt
TRBJ2-2 | few | TRBD2 | TRBV11-3 | CASSLLAGAMGELFF | TGTGCCAGCAGCCTATTAGCGGGAGCTATGGGGGAGCTGTTTTTT
TRBJ2-3 | . | . | TRBV9 | CASSPLAVKADTQYF | TGTGCCAGCTCCCCGCTGGCGGTCAAAGCAGATACGCAGTATTTT
TRBJ1-2 | . | TRBD1 | TRBV5-1 | CASSPGQAAGYTF | TGCGCCAGCAGCCCCGGACAGGCGGCGGGCTACACCTTC
TRBJ2-7 | . | . | TRBV14 | CASSQRLHEQYF | TGTGCCAGCAGCCAAAGGCTCCACGAGCAGTACTTC
TRBJ1-1 | . | . | TRBV27 | CASSPEAFF | TGTGCCAGCAGTCCCGAAGCTTTCTTT
TRBJ1-1 | . | . | TRBV20-1 | CSAREGAAFF | TGCAGTGCTAGAGAGGGGGCAGCTTTCTTT
TRBJ2-3 | once | . | TRBV11-2 | CASSSGGQFSTDTQYF | TGTGCCAGCAGCTCGGGTGGGCAGTTTAGCACAGATACGCAGTATTTT
TRBJ1-6 | few | . | TRBV9 | CASSPLGRNSPLHF | TGTGCCAGCAGCCCCCTAGGACGTAATTCACCCCTCCACTTT
TRBJ2-7 | . | . | TRBV9 | CASSEQPHKEYEQYF | TGTGCCAGCAGCGAACAGCCTCACAAGGAATACGAGCAGTACTTC
TRBJ1-5 | . | . | TRBV4-3 | CASSQQTGWPQHF | TGCGCCAGCAGCCAACAAACAGGCTGGCCCCAGCATTTT
TRBJ1-1 | . | TRBD1 | TRBV4-2 | CASSHLDRGRSEAFF | TGTGCCAGCAGCCACCTGGACAGGGGGCGATCTGAAGCTTTCTTT
TRBJ2-7 | few | TRBD1 | TRBV5-1 | CASSFDTGGTLSYEQYF | TGCGCCAGCAGCTTCGACACAGGGGGAACTCTCTCCTACGAGCAGTACTTC
TRBJ2-7 | . | TRBD2 | TRBV27 | CASRPSGSGAYEQYF | TGTGCCAGCAGGCCCTCGGGTAGCGGGGCCTACGAGCAGTACTTC
TRBJ2-5 | . | . | TRBV29-1 | CSVMHTVQETQYF | TGCAGCGTTATGCACACAGTACAAGAGACCCAGTACTTC
TRBJ1-1 | . | . | TRBV30 | CAWRPLLRSEAFF | TGTGCCTGGAGGCCCCTTTTAAGGTCTGAAGCTTTCTTT
TRBJ1-6 | few | TRBD1 | TRBV7-2 | CASSSQGAHSPLHF | TGTGCCAGCAGCTCCCAGGGGGCGCATTCACCCCTCCACTTT
TRBJ2-5 | . | TRBD1 | TRBV4-3 | CASSRTGSETQYF | TGCGCCAGCAGCCGGACAGGGAGCGAGACCCAGTACTTC
TRBJ2-3 | . | TRBD2 | TRBV7-6 | CASSRRELAGSDTQYF | TGTGCCAGCAGCCGTAGGGAACTAGCGGGATCAGATACGCAGTATTTT
TRBJ1-1 | few | . | TRBV19 | CASSIRGMNTEAFF | TGTGCCAGTAGTATTCGGGGAATGAACACTGAAGCTTTCTTT
TRBJ2-1 | . | TRBD2 | TRBV6-1 | CASNWSGRSGEQFF | TGTGCCAGCAATTGGAGCGGGAGGTCCGGGGAGCAGTTCTTC
TRBJ1-2 | . | . | TRBV7-2 | CASSPPRGFNYGYTF | TGTGCCAGCAGCCCCCCAAGGGGTTTTAACTATGGCTACACCTTC
TRBJ2-2 | once | TRBD1 | TRBV6-1 | CAGGQGVMRELFF | TGTGCCGGCGGACAGGGGGTTATGAGGGAGCTGTTTTTT
TRBJ2-2 | . | . | TRBV4-3 | CASSQVTLNTGELFF | TGCGCCAGCAGCCAAGTGACTCTTAACACCGGGGAGCTGTTTTTT
TRBJ2-1 | . | . | TRBV19 | CASSIGWNEQFF | TGTGCCAGTAGTATCGGGTGGAATGAGCAGTTCTTC
TRBJ2-3 | few | TRBD2 | TRBV29-1 | CSVAGGRGTDTQYF | TGCAGCGTTGCGGGAGGGCGTGGCACAGATACGCAGTATTTT
TRBJ2-5 | . | . | TRBV5-6 | CASSSGATYQETQYF | TGTGCCAGCAGCTCGGGCGCCACCTACCAAGAGACCCAGTACTTC
TRBJ2-1 | . | . | TRBV6-5 | CASSLVHYYNEQFF | TGTGCCAGCAGCCTCGTTCACTACTACAATGAGCAGTTCTTC
TRBJ2-3 | . | . | TRBV30 | CAWGYGSPTDTQYF | TGTGCCTGGGGATACGGAAGCCCCACAGATACGCAGTATTTT
TRBJ1-1 | . | . | TRBV14 | CASSRRTKNTEAFF | TGTGCCAGTAGTAGACGGACTAAGAACACTGAAGCTTTCTTT
TRBJ2-7 | . | . | TRBV27 | CASSSEGGSYEQYF | TGTGCCAGCAGTTCTGAGGGGGGATCCTACGAGCAGTACTTC
TRBJ1-3 | . | . | TRBV5-1 | CASSLGRLDGSSGNTIYF | TGCGCCAGCAGCTTGGGGCGCCTTGACGGTAGCTCTGGAAACACCATATATTTT
TRBJ1-1 | . | . | TRBV30 | CACPSTTVNTEAFF | TGTGCCTGCCCTTCCACGACGGTGAACACTGAAGCTTTCTTT
TRBJ2-1 | . | TRBD2 | TRBV2 | CASAKGLGDEQFF | TGTGCCAGCGCGAAGGGACTAGGGGACGAGCAGTTCTTC
TRBJ2-2 | . | . | TRBV5-6 | CASSRGPGELFF | TGTGCCAGCAGCCGGGGTCCCGGGGAGCTGTTTTTT
TRBJ1-1 | . | . | TRBV2 | CASSGREAFF | TGTGCCAGTAGCGGCCGGGAAGCTTTCTTT
TRBJ1-5 | . | . | TRBV29-1 | CSVPGHNSNQPQHF | TGCAGCGTCCCGGGACACAATAGCAATCAGCCCCAGCATTTT
TRBJ2-2 | . | . | TRBV6-5 | CASSHTPATGELFF | TGTGCCAGCAGTCACACCCCGGCCACCGGGGAGCTGTTTTTT
TRBJ1-5 | once | . | TRBV6-1 | CASSEAGLNQPQHF | TGTGCCAGCAGTGAAGCGGGCCTGAACCAGCCCCAGCATTTT
TRBJ2-7 | once | . | TRBV6-5 | CASTSPGRSYEQYF | TGTGCCAGCACCTCTCCAGGGCGCTCCTACGAGCAGTACTTC
TRBJ2-3 | . | TRBD1 | TRBV5-1 | CASSLVGQGASTDTQYF | TGCGCCAGCAGCTTGGTGGGACAGGGGGCTAGCACAGATACGCAGTATTTT
TRBJ2-7 | . | . | TRBV2 | CASSERSGDYEQYF | TGTGCCAGCAGTGAACGTAGCGGAGACTACGAGCAGTACTTC
TRBJ2-2 | . | . | TRBV30 | CAWSVVGSGELFF | TGTGCCTGGAGTGTCGTGGGTTCCGGGGAGCTGTTTTTT
TRBJ2-7 | once | . | TRBV30 | CAWSDSQEQYF | TGTGCCTGGAGCGACAGTCAAGAGCAGTACTTC